This entry lists 3 T cell receptor beta chains sequenced from one sample in a study of T cell changes during pregnancy in multiple sclerosis. Generated by immunoSEQ multiplex PCR, the TCRdb table keeps only in-frame clones and is missing some. The sample lists 35,000 to 55,000 clones, roughly 92% seen once, with 0.4% to 0.55% in the top ten. The specimen comprised CD4+ T cells from peripheral blood mononuclear cells, sampled in the third trimester of pregnancy. These receptors were collected from a female donor with multiple sclerosis, enrolled in a pregnancy study.

The V call is TRBV30, the J call TRBJ1-1, with 7 positions matching TRBD1. Germline lookup yields CDR1 GTSNPN and CDR2 SVGIG (reference sequence). Unmatched junction bases numbered 9, after V lost 2 bases and J lost 0 bases. The CDR3 sequence is 16 residues long. Here the CDR3 reads CAWSQPRDRLNTEAFF. CDR3 nucleotide sequence: TGTGCCTGGAGTCAACCCCGGGACAGACTGAACACTGAAGCTTTCTTT.

The gene calls are TRBV7-9 and TRBJ2-1; 7 bases are shared with TRBD1. The V gene's germline CDR1 is SEHNR and CDR2 FQNEAQ (reference sequence). V lost 6 bases, J lost 7 bases, and 12 bases stayed unmatched. The CDR3 extends over 15 amino acids. CDR3 in amino acids: CASRSTGRAGNEQFF. CDR3 DNA sequence: TGTGCCAGCAGGTCGACAGGGAGAGCAGGGAATGAGCAGTTCTTC.

The chain has TRBV5-4 and TRBJ2-2; tentative D call: TRBD2 (6 bases). The CDR3 totals 17 residues. The germline V gene has CDR1 SGHNT and CDR2 YYREEE (reference sequence). The V end lost 7 bases, the J end lost 0 bases, and 19 bases lay between the germline ends. Written as DNA, the CDR3 is TGTGCCAGCCGACGCGCGCCAGGGACTTCGAACACCGGGGAGCTGTTTTTT. Amino acids: CASRRAPGTSNTGELFF.